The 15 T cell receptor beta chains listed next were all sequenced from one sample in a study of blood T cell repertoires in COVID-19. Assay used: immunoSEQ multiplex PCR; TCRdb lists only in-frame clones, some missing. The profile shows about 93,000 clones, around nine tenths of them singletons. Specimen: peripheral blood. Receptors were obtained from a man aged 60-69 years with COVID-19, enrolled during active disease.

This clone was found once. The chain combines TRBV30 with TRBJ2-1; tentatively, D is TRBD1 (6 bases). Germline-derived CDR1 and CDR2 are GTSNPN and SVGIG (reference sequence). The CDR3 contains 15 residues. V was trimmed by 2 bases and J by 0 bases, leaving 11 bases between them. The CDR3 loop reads CAWSSGVSSYNEQFF. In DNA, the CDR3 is TGTGCCTGGAGTTCAGGGGTCAGCTCCTACAATGAGCAGTTCTTC.

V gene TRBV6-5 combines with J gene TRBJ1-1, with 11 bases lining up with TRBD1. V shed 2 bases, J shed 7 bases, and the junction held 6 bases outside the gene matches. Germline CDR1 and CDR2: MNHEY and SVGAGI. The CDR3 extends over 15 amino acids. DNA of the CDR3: TGTGCCAGCAGTTACGGGACAGGGGGGGCTGTTGAAGCTTTCTTT. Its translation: CASSYGTGGAVEAFF.

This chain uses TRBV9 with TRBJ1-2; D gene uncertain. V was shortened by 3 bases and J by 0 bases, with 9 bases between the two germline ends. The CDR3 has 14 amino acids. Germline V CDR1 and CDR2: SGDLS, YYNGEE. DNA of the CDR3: TGTGCCAGCAGCGCCTCAGTCACTAACTATGGCTACACCTTC. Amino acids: CASSASVTNYGYTF.

The CDR3 region is CASSLMTSGAETQYF. CDR3 sequence (DNA): TGTGCCAGCAGCCTAATGACTAGCGGAGCAGAGACCCAGTACTTC. The V and J genes are TRBV7-3 and TRBJ2-5, with TRBD2 matching 9 bases. The V gene's germline CDR1 is SGHTA and CDR2 FQGTGA. V lost 5 bases, J lost 4 bases, and 8 bases stayed unmatched. The CDR3 has 15 amino acids. Looking up the rest from reference TRBV7-3 and TRBJ2-5 gives the full variable domain: GAGVSQTPSNKVTEKGKYVELRCDPISGHTALYWYRQSLGQGPEFLIYFQGTGAADDSGLPNDRFFAVRPEGSVSTLKIQRTERGDSAVYLCASSLMTSGAETQYFGPGTRLLVL.

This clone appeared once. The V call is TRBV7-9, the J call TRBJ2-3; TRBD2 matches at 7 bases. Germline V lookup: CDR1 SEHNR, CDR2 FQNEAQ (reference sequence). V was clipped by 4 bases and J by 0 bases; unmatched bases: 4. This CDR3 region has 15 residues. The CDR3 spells CASSSSGRSTDTQYF. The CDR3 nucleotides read TGTGCCAGCAGCTCTAGCGGCAGGAGCACAGATACGCAGTATTTT.

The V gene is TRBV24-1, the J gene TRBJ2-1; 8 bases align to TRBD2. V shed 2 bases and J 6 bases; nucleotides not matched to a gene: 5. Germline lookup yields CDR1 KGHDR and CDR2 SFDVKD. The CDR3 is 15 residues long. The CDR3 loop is CATSDSLAERNEQFF. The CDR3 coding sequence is TGTGCCACCAGTGATTCACTAGCGGAGCGCAATGAGCAGTTCTTC.

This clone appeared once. The CDR3 DNA follows: TGTGCCATCAGTGAAGGGGCAGCGACCTACGAGCAGTACTTC. Its protein product is CAISEGAATYEQYF. The chain is built from TRBV10-3 and TRBJ2-7; tentative D call: TRBD1 (5 bases). Looked up from germline, CDR1 is ENHRY and CDR2 is SYGVKD. This CDR3 comprises 14 residues. V lost 3 bases, J lost 2 bases, and 11 bases lay in between.

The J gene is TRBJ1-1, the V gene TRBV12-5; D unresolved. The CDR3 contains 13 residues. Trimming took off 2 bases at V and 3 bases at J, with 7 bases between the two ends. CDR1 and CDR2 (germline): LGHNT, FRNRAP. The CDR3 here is CASGLNEDTEAFF. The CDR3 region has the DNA TGTGCTAGTGGTTTGAACGAGGACACTGAAGCTTTCTTT.

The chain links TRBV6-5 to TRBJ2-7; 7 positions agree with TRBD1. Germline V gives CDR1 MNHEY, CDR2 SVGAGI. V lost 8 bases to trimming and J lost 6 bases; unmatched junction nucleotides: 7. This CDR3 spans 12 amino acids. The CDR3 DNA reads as TGTGCCAGCGGACCTCGACAGGGCGAGCAGTACTTC. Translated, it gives CASGPRQGEQYF.

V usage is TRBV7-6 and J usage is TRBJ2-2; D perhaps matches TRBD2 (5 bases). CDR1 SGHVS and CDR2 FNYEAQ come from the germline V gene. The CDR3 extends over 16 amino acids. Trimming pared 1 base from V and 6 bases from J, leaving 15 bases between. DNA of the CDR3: TGTGCCAGCAGCTTAGTTTCTAGCCCAACCGCCGGGGAGCTGTTTTTT. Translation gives CASSLVSSPTAGELFF.

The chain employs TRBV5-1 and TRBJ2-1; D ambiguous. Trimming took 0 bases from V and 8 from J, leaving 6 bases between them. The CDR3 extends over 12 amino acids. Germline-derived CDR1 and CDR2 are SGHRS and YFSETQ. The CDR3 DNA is TGCGCCAGCAGCTTGGAGTGGCATGAGCAGTTCTTC. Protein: CASSLEWHEQFF.

In nucleotides, the CDR3 is TGTGCCAGCAGCCGGGAGGGACAGGGTAACTATGGCTACACCTTC. It specifies CASSREGQGNYGYTF. V usage is TRBV5-4 and J usage is TRBJ1-2; 9 bases align to TRBD1. Looked up from germline, CDR1 is SGHNT and CDR2 is YYREEE (reference sequence). The CDR3 sequence is 15 residues long. Trimming cost V 4 bases and J 1 base; bases outside gene matches: 5. The complete variable domain, with remaining parts taken from reference TRBV5-4 and TRBJ1-2, reads ETGVTQSPTHLIKTRGQQVTLRCSSQSGHNTVSWYQQALGQGPQFIFQYYREEENGRGNFPPRFSGLQFPNYSSELNVNALELDDSALYLCASSREGQGNYGYTFGSGTRLTVV.

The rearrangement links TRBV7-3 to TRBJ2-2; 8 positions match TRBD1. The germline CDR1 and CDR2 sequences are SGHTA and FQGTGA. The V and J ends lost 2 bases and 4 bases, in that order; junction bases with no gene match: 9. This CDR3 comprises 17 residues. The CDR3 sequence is CASSLDPGQAATGELFF. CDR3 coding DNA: TGTGCCAGCAGCTTAGACCCGGGACAGGCGGCCACCGGGGAGCTGTTTTTT.

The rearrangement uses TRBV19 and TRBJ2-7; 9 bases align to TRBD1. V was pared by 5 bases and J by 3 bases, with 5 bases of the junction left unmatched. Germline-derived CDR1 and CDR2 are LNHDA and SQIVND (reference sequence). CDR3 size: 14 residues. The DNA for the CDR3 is TGTGCCAGTAGTGACAGGGGGGAGATCTACGAGCAGTACTTC. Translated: CASSDRGEIYEQYF.

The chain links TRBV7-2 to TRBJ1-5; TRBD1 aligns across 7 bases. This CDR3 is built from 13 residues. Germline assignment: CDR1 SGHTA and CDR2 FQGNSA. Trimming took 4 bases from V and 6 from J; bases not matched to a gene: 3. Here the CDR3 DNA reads TGTGCCAGCAGCTCGGACAGGCCTCAGCCCCAGCATTTT. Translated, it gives CASSSDRPQPQHF.